This T cell receptor beta chain was recorded in a study of control samples from healthy donors and cancer patients. Data came from immunoSEQ multiplex PCR; TCRdb stores just in-frame clones and leaves some out. This sample yields under 200,000 clones, of which about 94% are seen a single time; more than 8% belongs to the top ten. This CDR3 has 15 amino acids. Germline V lookup: CDR1 LNHDA, CDR2 SQIVND (reference sequence). The V end was cut by 3 bases, the J end by 0 bases, with 11 bases between. Regarding this clone: Other DNA sequences within the sample encode an identical CDR3.

The sample comprised blood. The rearrangement uses TRBV19 and TRBJ1-1; D uncertain. This TCR was sampled from a woman aged 40-49 years in good health. The CDR3 here is CASSIGRPMNTEAFF. CDR3 sequence (DNA): TGTGCCAGTAGTATCGGCCGGCCTATGAACACTGAAGCTTTCTTT.